Shown below are 20 T cell receptor beta chains from a single sample sequenced in a study of blood T cell repertoires in COVID-19. Assay used: immunoSEQ multiplex PCR; TCRdb lists only in-frame clones, some missing. The sample contains more than 90,000 clones, around 87% of which appear only once. The specimen was peripheral blood. The receptors here all came from a human donor in a cohort sampled during active COVID-19.

J is TRBJ2-3 and V is TRBV5-1, with 8 bases aligning to TRBD1. The CDR3 consists of 14 residues. The germline V gene has CDR1 SGHRS and CDR2 YFSETQ. The junction had 5 bases not matched to a gene; V was cut back by 4 bases and J by 4 bases. CDR3 nucleotide sequence: TGCGCCAGCAGCCCGAACAGGGGGGCAGATACGCAGTATTTT. Protein sequence: CASSPNRGADTQYF.

This rearrangement joins TRBV29-1 to TRBJ1-2; TRBD1 aligns across 9 bases. The J segment lost 2 bases and the V segment lost 7 bases, leaving 8 bases of the junction unmatched. From germline, CDR1 is SQVTM and CDR2 ANQGSEA. The CDR3 totals 14 residues. CDR3 coding DNA: TGCAGCGCGACACAGGGGGCCACCAACTATGGCTACACCTTC. This gives the protein CSATQGATNYGYTF.

V and J are TRBV11-2 and TRBJ2-1, with 9 bases fitting TRBD2. The trim removed 1 base at V and 5 bases at J, leaving 6 bases unmatched. CDR1 and CDR2 from the germline V gene are SGHAT and FQNNGV. CDR3 length equals 16 residues. CDR3 sequence (DNA): TGTGCCAGCAGCTTAGGGCGCGGGAGGGCCAACAATGAGCAGTTCTTC. As protein: CASSLGRGRANNEQFF.

The chain uses TRBV18 and TRBJ1-2; no definite D call. From germline, CDR1 is KGHSH and CDR2 LQKENI. Trimming cost V 0 bases and J 4 bases, with 9 bases left between them. CDR3 length: 14 amino acids. The CDR3 DNA sequence: TGTGCCAGCTCACCACCGTCGGAGTTCTATGGCTACACCTTC. Translated: CASSPPSEFYGYTF.

The chain recombines TRBV7-6 with TRBJ2-2; TRBD1 might be the D (7 bases). CDR3 length: 15 residues. Germline V gives CDR1 SGHVS, CDR2 FNYEAQ. V dropped 6 bases and J dropped 8 bases, with 19 bases sitting between them. The CDR3 DNA sequence: TGTGCCAGCAGGGGACAGCCTCAGGGGGGTGGGGAGCTGTTTTTT. Its protein is CASRGQPQGGGELFF.

The chain joins TRBV7-9 to TRBJ2-7; 7 bases agree with TRBD2. Germline-derived CDR1 and CDR2 are SEHNR and FQNEAQ (reference sequence). The CDR3 totals 13 residues. V gave up 6 bases and J gave up 2 bases; unmatched junction bases: 4. CDR3 protein: CASRTAGAYEQYF. The CDR3 DNA reads TGTGCCAGCAGGACCGCGGGAGCCTACGAGCAGTACTTC.

The chain recombines TRBV6-5 with TRBJ1-1, with D uncertain. Deletions cut 0 bases from V and 5 bases from J, with 10 bases between. CDR3 length equals 14 residues. From germline, CDR1 is MNHEY and CDR2 SVGAGI. This CDR3 is CASSYSTGKTEAFF. The DNA of the CDR3 is TGTGCCAGCAGTTACTCGACGGGGAAGACTGAAGCTTTCTTT.

This clone was seen once. V usage is TRBV18 and J usage is TRBJ1-6; 10 bases agree with TRBD1. Germline CDR1 reads KGHSH; CDR2 reads LQKENI. This CDR3 has 17 amino acids. Trimming at V came to 3 bases and at J to 5 bases, leaving 7 bases not matched to a gene. The CDR3 sequence: CASSPRGTGADNSPLHF. In DNA, the CDR3 is TGTGCCAGCTCACCCCGCGGGACAGGGGCGGATAATTCACCCCTCCACTTT.

This chain connects TRBV11-3 to TRBJ2-3; tentatively, D is TRBD2 (5 bases). Trimming left V 5 bases short and J 5 bases short, with 17 bases between. The CDR3 consists of 15 residues. From germline, CDR1 is SGHNT and CDR2 YENEEA. Here the CDR3 reads CASSVGVLRRDTQYF. The CDR3, as DNA: TGTGCCAGCAGCGTGGGAGTACTTAGGAGAGATACGCAGTATTTT.

This sequence joins TRBV7-2 and TRBJ1-2; 9 nucleotides agree with TRBD1. The J segment lost 6 bases and the V segment lost 4 bases, leaving 15 bases of the junction unmatched. There are 17 residues in the CDR3. Germline loops: CDR1 SGHTA, CDR2 FQGNSA. Here the CDR3 DNA reads TGTGCCAGCAGCTCAGGTATATCTACAGGGGGCCGAAATGGCTACACCTTC. This gives the protein CASSSGISTGGRNGYTF.

V and J are TRBV3-1 (or the pseudogene TRBV3-2) and TRBJ1-2; 11 bases fit TRBD1. The V and J ends lost 4 bases and 4 bases, in that order; junction bases with no gene match: 14. This CDR3 spans 18 amino acids. Germline-derived CDR1 and CDR2 are LGHDT and YNNKEL (reference sequence). In DNA, the CDR3 is TGTGCCAGCAGCCTCCTAACGAGGACAGGGGGCAGTAGCTATGGCTACACCTTC. It codes for CASSLLTRTGGSSYGYTF.

This chain joins TRBV28 and TRBJ2-7, with 8 bases fitting TRBD2. Germline loops: CDR1 MDHEN, CDR2 SYDVKM. The CDR3 is made up of 14 amino acids. With V trimmed by 6 bases and J by 5 bases, 9 bases remained unmatched. Written as DNA, the CDR3 is TGTGCCAGCAGGGACGGGGGGGAGGTCAACGAGCAGTACTTC. This encodes CASRDGGEVNEQYF.

This clone appeared a single time. V usage is TRBV7-8 and J usage is TRBJ2-1; 10 bases are a match to TRBD2. The CDR3 extends over 16 amino acids. Germline trimming cut 5 bases from V and 5 bases from J; bases unmatched to any gene: 9. Germline-derived CDR1 and CDR2 are SGHVS and FQNEAQ. The CDR3 coding sequence is TGTGCCAGCAGCGCAGAACTAGCGGGGAGAAACAATGAGCAGTTCTTC. Translating it yields CASSAELAGRNNEQFF. The full variable domain, with the rest looked up from reference TRBV7-8 and TRBJ2-1, is GAGVSQSPRYKVAKRGQDVALRCDPISGHVSLFWYQQALGQGPEFLTYFQNEAQLDKSGLPSDRFFAERPEGSVSTLKIQRTQQEDSAVYLCASSAELAGRNNEQFFGPGTRLTVL.

The V call is TRBV9, the J call TRBJ2-5, with TRBD2 as a possible D gene (5 bases). V lost 4 bases to trimming and J lost 7 bases, with 17 bases between them. The V gene's germline CDR1 is SGDLS and CDR2 YYNGEE. The CDR3 covers 14 residues. Here the CDR3 DNA reads TGTGCCAGCAGCCCACGGACTGGTGGCGCGACCCAGTACTTC. It specifies CASSPRTGGATQYF.

The chain carries TRBV19 and TRBJ1-5; D gene ambiguous. Germline V CDR1 and CDR2: LNHDA, SQIVND (reference sequence). CDR3 size: 12 residues. V dropped 1 base and J dropped 11 bases, with 9 bases sitting between them. The CDR3 loop is CASSIGTVAQHF. The CDR3 coding sequence is TGTGCCAGTAGTATAGGAACAGTGGCCCAGCATTTT.

This chain links TRBV5-1 with TRBJ2-2; 13 bases are shared with TRBD2. Trimming took 0 bases from V and 8 from J; bases not matched to a gene: 13. The CDR3 runs to 19 residues. Germline V gives CDR1 SGHRS, CDR2 YFSETQ. The CDR3 DNA is TGCGCCAGCAGCTTGGCCTGGACTAGCGGGAGTGGATCTCCGGGGGAGCTGTTTTTT. Encoded protein: CASSLAWTSGSGSPGELFF.

This clone was seen a single time. The chain links TRBV2 to TRBJ1-2, with D perhaps matching TRBD1 (5 bases). In germline, CDR1 is SNHLY, CDR2 FYNNEI. V lost 1 base and J lost 1, with 7 bases in between. The CDR3 loop spans 14 amino acids. CDR3 sequence reads: CASSEGTYNYGYTF. CDR3 sequence (DNA): TGTGCCAGCAGTGAAGGGACATATAACTATGGCTACACCTTC.

The CDR3 protein is CASSYGGHRSLEAFF. For the CDR3, the DNA is TGTGCCAGCAGTTACGGTGGACATCGATCCCTAGAAGCTTTCTTT. This chain uses TRBV6-6 with TRBJ1-1, with D possibly being TRBD1 (5 bases). The CDR3 totals 15 residues. Trimming took 2 bases from V and 8 from J, leaving 18 bases between them. Germline values: CDR1 MNHNY, CDR2 SVGAGI (reference sequence).

The rearrangement uses TRBV21-1 and TRBJ2-4; the table's D call of TRBD2 was not tested on the DNA. TRBV21-1 is a pseudogene segment. CDR3 length: 20 amino acids. The CDR3 protein is CASSKFGVLERGVDKNIQYF. The CDR3 nucleotides are TGTGCCAGCAGCAAATTCGGGGTACTCGAGCGGGGGGTCGACAAAAACATTCAGTACTTC.

This rearrangement joins TRBV7-3 to TRBJ2-1; TRBD2 agrees at 9 bases. Germline lookup yields CDR1 SGHTA and CDR2 FQGTGA. This CDR3 region has 15 residues. V was clipped by 1 base and J by 7 bases; unmatched bases: 5. The chain's CDR3 is CASSLSGGARNEQFF. The CDR3 bases are TGTGCCAGCAGCTTAAGCGGGGGGGCCAGGAATGAGCAGTTCTTC.